This T cell receptor beta chain was captured by sequencing in a study of blood T cells in healthy people across ages. Peripheral blood from each donor was collected in a volume of 9.5 to 10 milliliters. This clonotype was picked up many times. Trimming left V 5 bases short and J 3 bases short, with 11 bases between. This CDR3 has 13 residues. With a J-beta primer mix and a sample-barcoded 5' primer, a second PCR ran about 7 to 12 cycles. TCRdb fed the 5' RACE reads into MiXCR, producing one record per CDR3 protein. The data hold around 800,000 distinct CDR3 sequences, with about 45% observed a single time.

This chain links TRBV12-3 or TRBV12-4 with TRBJ2-7; TRBD1 is a possible D gene (6 bases). The sequence was obtained from a man older than 75 in good health. Sequencing input: blood. The CDR3 protein is CASSTTGSYEQYF. CDR3 nucleotides: TGTGCCAGCAGTACGACAGGAAGCTACGAGCAGTACTTC.